These T cell receptor beta chains were read from a single sample in a study of cytomegalovirus exposure and HLA in healthy donors. Sequencing used immunoSEQ multiplex PCR; TCRdb keeps in-frame clones, though not all of them. Of around 130,000 clones listed, 74% are singletons. The sequencing sample was made of PBMCs. The receptors stem from a woman aged 45-59 years in good health and CMV-seropositive. CDR3s include the opening cysteine and the closing phenylalanine or tryptophan. Each record gives: clone size, D gene, J gene, CDR3 length, V gene, CDR3 DNA, CDR3 protein. A D gene is named only where the DNA matches it firmly. Clone size is shown for a subset of rows, as once, few, many or a class of expanded clone.

size: once
D: TRBD1
J: TRBJ2-2
length: 16
V: TRBV2
DNA: TGTGCCAGCAGAGTACCGGGACAGGGGAACACCGGGGAGCTGTTTTTT
CDR3: CASRVPGQGNTGELFF

size: .
D: .
J: TRBJ1-1
length: 12
V: TRBV11-2
DNA: TGTGCCAGCCTTGGCCGAAACACTGAAGCTTTCTTT
CDR3: CASLGRNTEAFF

size: .
D: TRBD1
J: TRBJ2-7
length: 13
V: TRBV9
DNA: TGTGCCAGCAGCGTGGGACAGGGGGACGAGCAGTACTTC
CDR3: CASSVGQGDEQYF

size: .
D: .
J: TRBJ2-2
length: 16
V: TRBV7-2
DNA: TGTGCCAGCAGCTTAATCAGGGTCGCGAACACCGGGGAGCTGTTTTTT
CDR3: CASSLIRVANTGELFF

size: .
D: .
J: TRBJ2-3
length: 11
V: TRBV5-6
DNA: TGTGCCAGCAGCTCCGGGAATACGCAGTATTTT
CDR3: CASSSGNTQYF

size: .
D: .
J: TRBJ2-7
length: 12
V: TRBV19
DNA: TGTGCCAGTAGTTCGGGGAGCCACGAGCAGTACTTC
CDR3: CASSSGSHEQYF

size: .
D: .
J: TRBJ2-2
length: 15
V: TRBV7-9
DNA: TGTGCCAGCCGAGGCGTACCCTCGAACACCGGGGAGCTGTTTTTT
CDR3: CASRGVPSNTGELFF

size: .
D: .
J: TRBJ2-7
length: 15
V: TRBV5-1
DNA: TGCGCCAGCAGCTCGTCTGACCGGAGCTCCTACGAGCAGTACTTC
CDR3: CASSSSDRSSYEQYF

size: .
D: .
J: TRBJ1-4
length: 14
V: TRBV21-1
DNA: TGTGCCAGCAGCAAAGAAGCTAAAAATGAAAAACTGTTTTTT
CDR3: CASSKEAKNEKLFF

size: .
D: .
J: TRBJ1-6
length: 13
V: TRBV6-1
DNA: TGTGCCAGCAGTGGTCTCGGGTATTCACCCCTCCACTTT
CDR3: CASSGLGYSPLHF

size: .
D: .
J: TRBJ2-1
length: 14
V: TRBV5-1
DNA: TGCGCCAGCAGGATCGCGGGGACCTACAATGAGCAGTTCTTC
CDR3: CASRIAGTYNEQFF

size: once
D: .
J: TRBJ2-5
length: 14
V: TRBV5-1
DNA: TGCGCCAGCAGGGGACAACCTTCGCAAGAGACCCAGTACTTC
CDR3: CASRGQPSQETQYF

size: once
D: .
J: TRBJ2-2
length: 13
V: TRBV10-1
DNA: TGCGCCAGCAGAGCTGGTATGGCCGGGGAGCTGTTTTTT
CDR3: CASRAGMAGELFF

size: .
D: .
J: TRBJ2-5
length: 12
V: TRBV7-9
DNA: TGTTCCAGCAGCTCCAACCAGGAGACCCAGTACTTC
CDR3: CSSSSNQETQYF

size: once
D: .
J: TRBJ1-2
length: 12
V: TRBV7-2
DNA: TGTGCCAGCAGCAACCCACAGGGTGTCTACACCTTC
CDR3: CASSNPQGVYTF

size: .
D: .
J: TRBJ1-6
length: 17
V: TRBV27
DNA: TGTGCCAGCAGTCCCCCCCGGTGGGGGGACCATAATTCACCCCTCCACTTT
CDR3: CASSPPRWGDHNSPLHF

size: .
D: .
J: TRBJ2-2
length: 15
V: TRBV27
DNA: TGTGCCAGCAGTTTCCAGGGGCTGTACACCGGGGAGCTGTTTTTT
CDR3: CASSFQGLYTGELFF

size: .
D: .
J: TRBJ1-3
length: 16
V: TRBV30
DNA: TGTGCCTGGAGTGGCGGGACGTCGACCTCTGGAAACACCATATATTTT
CDR3: CAWSGGTSTSGNTIYF

size: .
D: .
J: TRBJ1-1
length: 12
V: TRBV7-2
DNA: TGTGCCAGCAGCTTGCCCCTCGAGGTAGCTTTCTTT
CDR3: CASSLPLEVAFF

size: .
D: .
J: TRBJ1-2
length: 14
V: TRBV5-1
DNA: TGCGCCAGCAGCTTGGGGTGGGACACGGGCGGCTACACCTTC
CDR3: CASSLGWDTGGYTF

size: .
D: .
J: TRBJ1-1
length: 14
V: TRBV6-1
DNA: TGTGCCAGCAGTGAATTGAGGGATTGGACTGAAGCTTTCTTT
CDR3: CASSELRDWTEAFF

size: few
D: .
J: TRBJ1-3
length: 15
V: TRBV6-5
DNA: TGTGCCAGCAGCCTCAGGACGGGGTTCGGAAACACCATATATTTT
CDR3: CASSLRTGFGNTIYF

size: .
D: .
J: TRBJ1-4
length: 17
V: TRBV7-9
DNA: TGTGCCAGCAGCTTAGCCAGTCAGACAGCCGCCCGGGAAAAACTGTTTTTT
CDR3: CASSLASQTAAREKLFF

size: .
D: TRBD1
J: TRBJ1-5
length: 14
V: TRBV19
DNA: TGTGCCAGTATTCTTACAGGGGGCGTAGGGCCCCAGCATTTT
CDR3: CASILTGGVGPQHF

size: .
D: .
J: TRBJ2-5
length: 13
V: TRBV5-8
DNA: TGTGCCAGCAGCCGGACAGCAGTGGGGACCCAGTACTTC
CDR3: CASSRTAVGTQYF

size: once
D: TRBD1
J: TRBJ1-1
length: 15
V: TRBV7-9
DNA: TGTGCCAGCAGCTACGGGACAGGACCGAACACTGAAGCTTTCTTT
CDR3: CASSYGTGPNTEAFF

size: .
D: .
J: TRBJ1-1
length: 16
V: TRBV7-2
DNA: TGTGCCAGCAGCTTAGATGCCGGGACTGCGAACACTGAAGCTTTCTTT
CDR3: CASSLDAGTANTEAFF

size: .
D: .
J: TRBJ2-1
length: 14
V: TRBV10-2
DNA: TGCGCCAGCACAGAGGGTGGGGCCTACAATGAGCAGTTCTTC
CDR3: CASTEGGAYNEQFF

size: .
D: TRBD2
J: TRBJ2-5
length: 17
V: TRBV5-1
DNA: TGCGCCAGCAGCTCCCAACCCACCGGGACTAGCGCAGAGACCCAGTACTTC
CDR3: CASSSQPTGTSAETQYF

size: .
D: .
J: TRBJ1-1
length: 14
V: TRBV27
DNA: TGTGCCAGCAGGAGGGGACATCTGAACACTGAAGCTTTCTTT
CDR3: CASRRGHLNTEAFF

size: few
D: TRBD1
J: TRBJ2-3
length: 17
V: TRBV18
DNA: TGTGCCAGCTCACCACCAGGGACAGGTTTTGGCCTGGATACGCAGTATTTT
CDR3: CASSPPGTGFGLDTQYF

size: .
D: TRBD2
J: TRBJ2-7
length: 16
V: TRBV7-6
DNA: TGTGCCAGCAGCTTAGCGGGTGCTAGCGGCTCCTACGAGCAGTACTTC
CDR3: CASSLAGASGSYEQYF

size: .
D: TRBD1
J: TRBJ1-6
length: 15
V: TRBV6-5
DNA: TGTGCCAGCAGTTACACTCGACAGGGGAGGTCACCCCTCCACTTT
CDR3: CASSYTRQGRSPLHF